The rows below give T cell receptor beta chains drawn from one sample of a study of Graves' ophthalmopathy and Graves' hyperthyroidism. Using its own MiXCR run on the multiplex PCR reads, TCRdb lists one record per CDR3 protein. The sample holds hundreds of thousands of distinct CDR3 sequences, 45% seen once. Specimen: peripheral blood. The source of these receptors is an adult man with Graves' ophthalmopathy. Both conserved end residues are part of each CDR3. Each record gives: CDR3 protein, CDR3 DNA, D gene, V gene, J gene, clone size. D genes are given only for firm matches. The size of a clone is reported for some rows only, either as once, few or many, or as a class for expanded clones.

CDR3 protein: CASSLGGTVEQYF
CDR3 DNA: TGTGCCAGCAGCTTAGGGGGGACAGTCGAGCAGTACTTC
D gene: TRBD1
V gene: TRBV7-8
J gene: TRBJ2-7
clone size: NA

CDR3 protein: CASSLGGGSPYEQYF
CDR3 DNA: TGTGCCAGCAGTCTGGGCGGGGGAAGCCCCTACGAGCAGTACTTC
D gene: TRBD2
V gene: TRBV2
J gene: TRBJ2-7
clone size: NA

CDR3 protein: CASSQRQFGELFF
CDR3 DNA: TGTGCTAGCAGCCAGAGACAGTTCGGGGAGCTGTTTTTT
D gene: NA
V gene: TRBV7-7
J gene: TRBJ2-2
clone size: NA

CDR3 protein: CAIGGGERSSYEQYF
CDR3 DNA: TGTGCCATCGGTGGGGGCGAAAGGAGCTCCTACGAGCAGTACTTC
D gene: NA
V gene: TRBV10-3
J gene: TRBJ2-7
clone size: few

CDR3 protein: CASSLDRGSNGYTF
CDR3 DNA: TGTGCCAGCAGTTTGGACAGGGGGTCAAATGGCTACACCTTC
D gene: TRBD1
V gene: TRBV12-3/TRBV12-4
J gene: TRBJ1-2
clone size: few

CDR3 protein: CASSEGGVGYTF
CDR3 DNA: TGTGCCAGCAGTGAAGGGGGAGTAGGCTACACCTTC
D gene: NA
V gene: TRBV2
J gene: TRBJ1-2
clone size: few

CDR3 protein: CASSIRGEQYF
CDR3 DNA: TGTGCCAGTAGTATAAGGGGCGAGCAGTACTTC
D gene: NA
V gene: TRBV19
J gene: TRBJ2-7
clone size: NA

CDR3 protein: CSVRTGGLGGYTF
CDR3 DNA: TGCAGCGTCAGGACAGGGGGACTTGGTGGCTACACCTTC
D gene: TRBD1
V gene: TRBV29-1
J gene: TRBJ1-2
clone size: NA

CDR3 protein: CASSHREGTEAFF
CDR3 DNA: TGTGCCAGCAGTCACAGGGAAGGCACTGAAGCTTTCTTT
D gene: NA
V gene: TRBV6-6
J gene: TRBJ1-1
clone size: NA

CDR3 protein: CSVAVSSLDGYTF
CDR3 DNA: TGCAGCGTCGCAGTCTCGTCTCTTGATGGCTACACCTTC
D gene: NA
V gene: TRBV29-1
J gene: TRBJ1-2
clone size: many

CDR3 protein: CASTALSSGNTIYF
CDR3 DNA: TGTGCCAGTACGGCTCTTAGCTCTGGAAACACCATATATTTT
D gene: NA
V gene: TRBV19
J gene: TRBJ1-3
clone size: NA

CDR3 protein: CATSDLQHSWTGGFGNQPQHF
CDR3 DNA: TGTGCCACCAGTGATTTGCAACATAGTTGGACAGGGGGCTTCGGCAATCAGCCCCAGCATTTT
D gene: TRBD1
V gene: TRBV24-1
J gene: TRBJ1-5
clone size: NA

CDR3 protein: CSARDGEQYF
CDR3 DNA: TGCAGTGCTAGAGACGGCGAGCAGTACTTC
D gene: NA
V gene: TRBV20-1
J gene: TRBJ2-7
clone size: NA

CDR3 protein: CASSETGSFSGANVLTF
CDR3 DNA: TGTGCCAGTAGCGAAACAGGGTCCTTCTCTGGGGCCAACGTCCTGACTTTC
D gene: NA
V gene: TRBV19
J gene: TRBJ2-6
clone size: NA

CDR3 protein: CASSLHRRETQYF
CDR3 DNA: TGTGCCAGCAGCCTTCACAGACGAGAGACCCAGTACTTC
D gene: NA
V gene: TRBV7-3
J gene: TRBJ2-5
clone size: few

CDR3 protein: CSARREVNTEAFF
CDR3 DNA: TGCAGTGCTAGAAGAGAGGTGAACACTGAAGCTTTCTTT
D gene: NA
V gene: TRBV20-1
J gene: TRBJ1-1
clone size: few

CDR3 protein: CATVLSGRPYEQYF
CDR3 DNA: TGTGCCACCGTACTCTCGGGCAGGCCCTACGAGCAGTACTTC
D gene: NA
V gene: TRBV2
J gene: TRBJ2-7
clone size: few

CDR3 protein: CSVGTRVSGELFF
CDR3 DNA: TGCAGCGTGGGGACCAGGGTATCCGGGGAGCTGTTTTTT
D gene: NA
V gene: TRBV29-1
J gene: TRBJ2-2
clone size: few

CDR3 protein: CACSVGTGGYEQYF
CDR3 DNA: TGTGCCTGCTCCGTGGGGACAGGCGGCTACGAGCAGTACTTC
D gene: TRBD1
V gene: TRBV7-8
J gene: TRBJ2-7
clone size: NA

CDR3 protein: CSARRGLMGDTQYF
CDR3 DNA: TGCAGTGCTAGGCGGGGACTCATGGGCGATACGCAGTATTTT
D gene: NA
V gene: TRBV20-1
J gene: TRBJ2-3
clone size: once

CDR3 protein: CASSEARGGTEAFF
CDR3 DNA: TGTGCCAGCAGTGAAGCGCGGGGGGGCACTGAAGCTTTCTTT
D gene: NA
V gene: TRBV2
J gene: TRBJ1-1
clone size: NA

CDR3 protein: CASSLVAGKQPQHF
CDR3 DNA: TGCGCCAGCAGCTTGGTGGCAGGGAAACAGCCCCAGCATTTT
D gene: NA
V gene: TRBV5-1
J gene: TRBJ1-5
clone size: once

CDR3 protein: CSVENRVSNTEAFF
CDR3 DNA: TGCAGCGTTGAAAACAGGGTTTCGAACACTGAAGCTTTCTTT
D gene: NA
V gene: TRBV29-1
J gene: TRBJ1-1
clone size: few

CDR3 protein: CSVVGTEAFF
CDR3 DNA: TGCAGCGTTGTAGGCACTGAAGCTTTCTTT
D gene: NA
V gene: TRBV29-1
J gene: TRBJ1-1
clone size: many

CDR3 protein: CASSTQYF
CDR3 DNA: TGTGCCAGCAGCACCCAGTACTTC
D gene: NA
V gene: TRBV12-3/TRBV12-4
J gene: TRBJ2-5
clone size: NA

CDR3 protein: CSARRVEDSNTIYF
CDR3 DNA: TGCAGTGCACGGAGGGTGGAGGACTCGAACACCATATATTTT
D gene: NA
V gene: TRBV20-1
J gene: TRBJ1-3
clone size: NA

CDR3 protein: CASSLEGGVEAFF
CDR3 DNA: TGTGCCAGCAGCTTAGAGGGAGGTGTGGAAGCTTTCTTT
D gene: NA
V gene: TRBV7-2
J gene: TRBJ1-1
clone size: few

CDR3 protein: CASSQTGGRTEAFF
CDR3 DNA: TGTGCCAGCAGCCAAACCGGGGGACGCACTGAAGCTTTCTTT
D gene: NA
V gene: TRBV12-3/TRBV12-4
J gene: TRBJ1-1
clone size: once

CDR3 protein: CAISEPQGAYEQYF
CDR3 DNA: TGTGCCATCAGTGAGCCACAGGGGGCCTACGAGCAGTACTTC
D gene: TRBD1
V gene: TRBV10-3
J gene: TRBJ2-7
clone size: few

CDR3 protein: CASSDSPKQFF
CDR3 DNA: TGTGCCAGCAGTGACTCCCCTAAGCAGTTCTTC
D gene: NA
V gene: TRBV2
J gene: TRBJ2-1
clone size: NA

CDR3 protein: CASSWDRGLNTGELFF
CDR3 DNA: TGCGCCAGCAGCTGGGACAGGGGACTTAACACCGGGGAGCTGTTTTTT
D gene: TRBD1
V gene: TRBV7-9
J gene: TRBJ2-2
clone size: NA

CDR3 protein: CAISELTGTNEKLFF
CDR3 DNA: TGTGCCATCAGTGAGTTGACAGGCACTAATGAAAAACTGTTTTTT
D gene: NA
V gene: TRBV10-3
J gene: TRBJ1-4
clone size: NA

CDR3 protein: CASSYQGFRNAEAFF
CDR3 DNA: TGTGCCAGCAGTTATCAGGGTTTTAGGAATGCTGAAGCTTTCTTT
D gene: NA
V gene: TRBV7-9
J gene: TRBJ1-1
clone size: NA

CDR3 protein: CASGAGIGYTF
CDR3 DNA: TGTGCCAGCGGGGCAGGGATTGGCTACACCTTC
D gene: NA
V gene: TRBV28
J gene: TRBJ1-2
clone size: few

CDR3 protein: CAAGKTNTGELFF
CDR3 DNA: TGTGCAGCCGGGAAAACGAACACCGGGGAGCTGTTTTTT
D gene: NA
V gene: TRBV11-1
J gene: TRBJ2-2
clone size: few

CDR3 protein: CASSFSRNTEAFF
CDR3 DNA: TGTGCCAGCAGTTTCTCCAGGAACACTGAAGCTTTCTTT
D gene: NA
V gene: TRBV12-3/TRBV12-4
J gene: TRBJ1-1
clone size: few

CDR3 protein: CASSLANGRPLHF
CDR3 DNA: TGTGCCAGCAGCTTGGCCAATGGGAGACCCCTCCACTTT
D gene: NA
V gene: TRBV7-2
J gene: TRBJ1-6
clone size: NA

CDR3 protein: CASSPRLAEQYF
CDR3 DNA: TGTGCCAGCAGCCCACGACTAGCGGAACAGTACTTC
D gene: TRBD2
V gene: TRBV2
J gene: TRBJ2-7
clone size: NA

CDR3 protein: CASSSLAGTYEQYF
CDR3 DNA: TGTGCCAGCAGCTCCCTAGCGGGCACCTACGAGCAGTACTTC
D gene: TRBD2
V gene: TRBV7-2
J gene: TRBJ2-7
clone size: few

CDR3 protein: CASTSQPNTEAFF
CDR3 DNA: TGTGCCAGCACCTCCCAGCCGAACACTGAAGCTTTCTTT
D gene: NA
V gene: TRBV7-2
J gene: TRBJ1-1
clone size: few

CDR3 protein: CASSRQSGAQYF
CDR3 DNA: TGTGCCAGCAGCCGCCAGAGCGGTGCCCAGTACTTC
D gene: NA
V gene: TRBV7-6
J gene: TRBJ2-5
clone size: many

CDR3 protein: CASSTGTASYEQYF
CDR3 DNA: TGTGCCAGTAGCACGGGGACAGCCTCCTACGAGCAGTACTTC
D gene: TRBD1
V gene: TRBV19
J gene: TRBJ2-7
clone size: NA

CDR3 protein: CASSLRGRGGTEAFF
CDR3 DNA: TGTGCCAGCAGCTTAAGGGGTCGAGGAGGTACTGAAGCTTTCTTT
D gene: NA
V gene: TRBV7-9
J gene: TRBJ1-1
clone size: NA

CDR3 protein: CSVDKGTSGYEQYF
CDR3 DNA: TGCAGCGTAGACAAGGGGACTAGCGGCTACGAGCAGTACTTC
D gene: TRBD2
V gene: TRBV29-1
J gene: TRBJ2-7
clone size: few

CDR3 protein: CASSRGLTHNSPLHF
CDR3 DNA: TGTGCCAGCAGCCGCGGACTTACCCATAATTCACCCCTCCACTTT
D gene: NA
V gene: TRBV25-1
J gene: TRBJ1-6
clone size: NA

CDR3 protein: CASSLASSHGSSYEQYF
CDR3 DNA: TGTGCCAGCAGTTTAGCGTCCAGTCACGGAAGCTCCTACGAGCAGTACTTC
D gene: NA
V gene: TRBV12-3/TRBV12-4
J gene: TRBJ2-7
clone size: NA

CDR3 protein: CASSVVGNTEAFF
CDR3 DNA: TGTGCCAGCAGTGTTGTGGGGAACACTGAAGCTTTCTTT
D gene: NA
V gene: TRBV7-9
J gene: TRBJ1-1
clone size: NA

CDR3 protein: CASSEEGNTEAFF
CDR3 DNA: TGTGCCAGCAGTGAGGAGGGGAACACTGAAGCTTTCTTT
D gene: NA
V gene: TRBV25-1
J gene: TRBJ1-1
clone size: many

CDR3 protein: CASSLAGTPNEKLFF
CDR3 DNA: TGCGCCAGCAGCTTGGCCGGGACCCCTAATGAAAAACTGTTTTTT
D gene: NA
V gene: TRBV5-1
J gene: TRBJ1-4
clone size: NA

CDR3 protein: CATSRDRDGANEKLFF
CDR3 DNA: TGTGCCACCAGCAGAGATAGGGACGGAGCTAATGAAAAACTGTTTTTT
D gene: NA
V gene: TRBV15
J gene: TRBJ1-4
clone size: NA

CDR3 protein: CASSWGGGTEAFF
CDR3 DNA: TGTGCCAGCAGTTGGGGGGGGGGAACTGAAGCTTTCTTT
D gene: NA
V gene: TRBV12-3/TRBV12-4
J gene: TRBJ1-1
clone size: NA

CDR3 protein: CASSLTGTSSYEQYF
CDR3 DNA: TGTGCCAGCAGCCTTACCGGGACAAGTTCCTACGAGCAGTACTTC
D gene: NA
V gene: TRBV4-2
J gene: TRBJ2-7
clone size: few

CDR3 protein: CASTDSHSTGPNYGYTF
CDR3 DNA: TGTGCCAGCACCGACTCCCACAGCACAGGGCCTAACTATGGCTACACCTTC
D gene: NA
V gene: TRBV10-3
J gene: TRBJ1-2
clone size: NA

CDR3 protein: CATSNRQRDEKLFF
CDR3 DNA: TGTGCCACCAGCAACAGACAGCGGGATGAAAAACTGTTTTTT
D gene: NA
V gene: TRBV15
J gene: TRBJ1-4
clone size: few